The rows below give T cell receptor beta chains drawn from one sample of a study of T cell responses to AZD1222 COVID-19 vaccine. Some clones are missing from TCRdb's copy, which holds only in-frame ones; the method was immunoSEQ multiplex PCR. The sample includes around 140,000 clones, approximately 88% of them seen just once. Sequencing used peripheral blood, obtained on day 0 of AZD1222 vaccination. These receptors were taken from an adult in good health. Both conserved end residues are part of each CDR3. Each record gives: CDR3 DNA, CDR3 protein, J gene, clone size, D gene, V gene. D genes are given only for firm matches. Expanded clones get a size class; other rows say once, few or many, or leave the size out.

DNA: TGCGCCAGCAGCCTCTTTTTTGGGGGCGATGGCTACACCTTC
CDR3: CASSLFFGGDGYTF
J: TRBJ1-2
size: .
D: .
V: TRBV4-1

DNA: TGTGCCTGGGGGCGTACTAGCGGCGGAACCTATAGCACAGATACGCAGTATTTT
CDR3: CAWGRTSGGTYSTDTQYF
J: TRBJ2-3
size: .
D: TRBD2
V: TRBV30

DNA: TGTGCCAGCAGTTCGACAGGTCTTTATGGCTACACCTTC
CDR3: CASSSTGLYGYTF
J: TRBJ1-2
size: .
D: .
V: TRBV12-3/TRBV12-4

DNA: TGCGCCAGCAACCCCCATATAGGCGAGCCGACAATGAACCTCTATGGCTACACCTTC
CDR3: CASNPHIGEPTMNLYGYTF
J: TRBJ1-2
size: .
D: .
V: TRBV5-1

DNA: TGTGCCACCGGAACAGCGATGAACACCGGGGAGCTGTTTTTT
CDR3: CATGTAMNTGELFF
J: TRBJ2-2
size: .
D: .
V: TRBV24-1

DNA: TGTGCCAGCAGCTTGGACAGATATAACTATGGCTACACCTTC
CDR3: CASSLDRYNYGYTF
J: TRBJ1-2
size: once
D: .
V: TRBV5-6

DNA: TGTGCCAGCAGCCAACCTACGGGGGCCGTGGATACGCAGTATTTT
CDR3: CASSQPTGAVDTQYF
J: TRBJ2-3
size: few
D: .
V: TRBV4-2

DNA: TGTGCCAGCAGCGTCGGACTAGCGGGGGTGTACAATGAGCAGTTCTTC
CDR3: CASSVGLAGVYNEQFF
J: TRBJ2-1
size: few
D: TRBD2
V: TRBV9

DNA: TGTGCCAGCTCGGATGGGGGTTCCGCCAAAAACATTCAGTACTTC
CDR3: CASSDGGSAKNIQYF
J: TRBJ2-4
size: .
D: .
V: TRBV9

DNA: TGTGCCAGCTCGGCGGGACAGATTTTCTACAATGAGCAGTTCTTC
CDR3: CASSAGQIFYNEQFF
J: TRBJ2-1
size: .
D: .
V: TRBV18

DNA: TGTGCCAGCAGCTTGGGCAGGTCGAATACCCAGTACTTC
CDR3: CASSLGRSNTQYF
J: TRBJ2-5
size: few
D: .
V: TRBV7-9

DNA: TGTGCCAGCAGCCGAAGTGGGCTAGCCTACGAGCAGTACTTC
CDR3: CASSRSGLAYEQYF
J: TRBJ2-7
size: .
D: .
V: TRBV14

DNA: TGTGCCAGCAGCTCCCCCGGGGAGCTGTTTTTT
CDR3: CASSSPGELFF
J: TRBJ2-2
size: .
D: .
V: TRBV7-9

DNA: TGTGCTAGTGGTTTCAACGAGCAGTACTTC
CDR3: CASGFNEQYF
J: TRBJ2-7
size: .
D: .
V: TRBV12-5

DNA: TGTGCCAGCAGTTACCGCAGGGAGTTCACAGATACGCAGTATTTT
CDR3: CASSYRREFTDTQYF
J: TRBJ2-3
size: .
D: .
V: TRBV6-6

DNA: TGTGCCAGCAGCTCCACGGTCCTCTACTACGAGCAGTACTTC
CDR3: CASSSTVLYYEQYF
J: TRBJ2-7
size: .
D: .
V: TRBV7-9

DNA: TGTGCCAGCAGTTACTCGACGTTCAATGAGCAGTTCTTC
CDR3: CASSYSTFNEQFF
J: TRBJ2-1
size: .
D: .
V: TRBV6-5

DNA: TGCGCCAGCAGTGGGAGACCGGCAGGTAGCACAGATACGCAGTATTTT
CDR3: CASSGRPAGSTDTQYF
J: TRBJ2-3
size: .
D: .
V: TRBV10-2

DNA: TGTGCCAGCCTAAGGGAAGACTACGAGCAGTACTTC
CDR3: CASLREDYEQYF
J: TRBJ2-7
size: .
D: .
V: TRBV19

DNA: TGTGCCAGCAGCCTAGAACCGGGAGCCACTGAAGCTTTCTTT
CDR3: CASSLEPGATEAFF
J: TRBJ1-1
size: .
D: .
V: TRBV9

DNA: TGTGCCAGCAGTGAGGCGGGGCCGGGAAAAACTCAGTTTTTT
CDR3: CASSEAGPGKTQFF
J: TRBJ1-4
size: .
D: .
V: TRBV25-1

DNA: TGTGCCAGCAGTTACTCGACCGGGGGGCGCTTCAACACTGAAGCTTTCTTT
CDR3: CASSYSTGGRFNTEAFF
J: TRBJ1-1
size: .
D: .
V: TRBV6-2/TRBV6-3

DNA: TGTGCCAGCAGCCAAGATCTAGGGGGGCCACAGTATTTT
CDR3: CASSQDLGGPQYF
J: TRBJ2-3
size: .
D: .
V: TRBV4-2

DNA: TGTGCCAGAAGCGATACCTGCCAGCGATGGGATCAGAGCCCCAATCAGCCCCAGCATTTT
CDR3: CARSDTCQRWDQSPNQPQHF
J: TRBJ1-5
size: .
D: .
V: TRBV5-3

DNA: TGTGCCAGCACTCCCTCGCTCGGGGGCCAGCCCCAGCATTTT
CDR3: CASTPSLGGQPQHF
J: TRBJ1-5
size: .
D: .
V: TRBV6-5

DNA: TGTGCCAGCAAACGAACCCGGGACAGGGGCCAGCCCCAGCATTTT
CDR3: CASKRTRDRGQPQHF
J: TRBJ1-5
size: once
D: TRBD1
V: TRBV27

DNA: TGTGCCAGCAGCTTTGGGGCTCCTTTGATGTACTTC
CDR3: CASSFGAPLMYF
J: TRBJ2-4
size: .
D: .
V: TRBV7-2

DNA: TGTGCCAGCAGTCCATACGGACAGGGGGGAATCAATGGCTACACCTTC
CDR3: CASSPYGQGGINGYTF
J: TRBJ1-2
size: .
D: TRBD1
V: TRBV27

DNA: TGCGCCAGCAGCCAAGAACCCGGGACTAGCGGGGGGGCTGGCTATGAGCAGTTCTTC
CDR3: CASSQEPGTSGGAGYEQFF
J: TRBJ2-1
size: .
D: TRBD2
V: TRBV4-3